This is a list of T cell receptor beta chains from one sample in a study of shared clonotypes between healthy human individuals. Clones were sequenced by immunoSEQ multiplex PCR, and TCRdb holds only the in-frame ones, with some missing. The table lists 1,100,000 or so clones, around 78% of them singletons. The sample was memory CD4+ T cells from PBMCs. These receptors originate from a man aged 18 to 30 in good health. Some clones in this sample may be carry-over from other donors' samples. Both conserved end residues are trimmed from each CDR3.

J gene	V gene	CDR3 protein
TRBJ1-2	TRBV28	ASSLPANYGYT
TRBJ2-1	TRBV9	ASSPRINGHEQF
TRBJ2-2	TRBV7-2	ASSYTSGGTGELF
TRBJ2-4	TRBV10-3	AIREGNIQY
TRBJ1-2	TRBV2	ASTGWGFNGYT
TRBJ2-6	TRBV2	AGFSLANVLT
TRBJ2-5	TRBV7-9	ASSLGLAGEAQY
TRBJ1-4	TRBV27	ASSSSSRGLYGRTNEKLF
TRBJ2-1	TRBV27	ASSLGLAGNNEQF
TRBJ2-5	TRBV7-6	ASSLFASGLQETQY
TRBJ1-1	TRBV18	ASSPGWGEAEAF
TRBJ2-2	TRBV5-1	ASSGGLAGGINTGELF
TRBJ2-3	TRBV4-1	ASSQERGPDTQY
TRBJ2-3	TRBV15	ATSSGLAGVGDTQY
TRBJ2-3	TRBV10-3	AISRDRGSDTQY
TRBJ2-5	TRBV18	ASSPWTSGRAPETQY
TRBJ2-2	TRBV28	ASSSGGLADTGELF
TRBJ2-5	TRBV5-6	ASSWDRVQETQY
TRBJ2-2	TRBV5-1	ASSSVAGRLVYTGELF
TRBJ1-1	TRBV19	ASSKQNIKGTEAF
TRBJ2-7	TRBV5-1	ASSGAGPEQY
TRBJ2-5	TRBV5-1	ASSLEGGDETQY
TRBJ2-7	TRBV28	ATAGGPYEQY
TRBJ2-2	TRBV7-2	ASRDDWPGTGELF
TRBJ1-2	TRBV5-1	ASSLVDSYGYT
TRBJ2-2	TRBV29-1	SVDSGLLNTGELF
TRBJ2-2	TRBV2	ASRVEGVNTGELF
TRBJ2-1	TRBV5-4	ASSFYKNNEQF
TRBJ2-7	TRBV5-4	ASSPGLGGGEQY
TRBJ2-5	TRBV5-1	ASSLDGTLTETQY
TRBJ1-5	TRBV28	ASSFDPTHQPQH
TRBJ2-7	TRBV9	ASSEAPTDSYEQY
TRBJ1-1	TRBV7-2	ASSFNWDRGTEAF
TRBJ2-3	TRBV7-9	ASSTPGLAGEDQDTQY
TRBJ2-1	TRBV5-4	ASSGTNYNEQF
TRBJ2-7	TRBV6-1	ASSREQRSSYEQY
TRBJ2-7	TRBV11-3	ASSFGLAGDGYEQY
TRBJ2-7	TRBV28	ASSLLGGKTYEQY
TRBJ1-2	TRBV28	ASSPGTPTGGRGYT
TRBJ2-3	TRBV7-3	ASSFDRASTDTQY
TRBJ1-1	TRBV12-1	ASSLLSCQPNTEAF
TRBJ2-2	TRBV7-2	ASSLRQAANTGELF
TRBJ1-2	TRBV5-1	ASSLDRESA
TRBJ2-1	TRBV7-8	ASSFYRGNEQF
TRBJ1-1	TRBV29-1	SVFHLNTEAF
TRBJ2-3	TRBV7-6	ASSRPGASVDTDTQY
TRBJ2-7	TRBV7-8	ASSSGSLEQY
TRBJ1-2	TRBV18	ASSPPSEEDGYT
TRBJ2-5	TRBV28	ASTPGTDRETQY
TRBJ1-1	TRBV27	ASSPRNRNTEAF
TRBJ1-5	TRBV28	ASRRTGNSNQPQH
TRBJ2-3	TRBV6-5	ASSYSVQPVVQTQY
TRBJ1-4	TRBV4-1	ASSQVTGVEKLF
TRBJ2-1	TRBV7-6	ASSPREEQF